The clone carrying this T cell receptor (beta chain) was counted ten times or more. CDR1 and CDR2 from the germline V gene are SNHLY and FYNNEI. The CDR3 extends over 17 amino acids. The ends were cut back, 2 bases at V and 3 bases at J, with 17 bases in the middle. The data originate from a study of regulatory T cells in long-lasting Graves disease. Described time point: newly diagnosed GD, antithyroid drugs for less than 3 months. Scientists built the TCR library using RNA that was extracted from PBMCs. Libraries of TCR beta came from iRepertoire HTBI primers plus Arm-PCR of CDR3 regions. TCRdb analysed the multiplex PCR reads with MiXCR anew, one entry per CDR3 protein. The data contain just over 600,000 distinct CDR3 sequences, less than 20% of them singletons. This sample also belongs to another study, concerning T cells in Graves' hyperthyroidism and ophthalmopathy.

The clonotype was recovered from a woman in her 30s with Graves disease. This chain uses TRBV2 with TRBJ1-5; possibly TRBD1 for D (6 bases). The material was peripheral blood mononuclear cells (PBMCs), obtained at new diagnosis, from a patient treated with antithyroid drugs. CDR3 loop: CASSERGFEAINQPQHF. CDR3 bases: TGTGCCAGCAGTGAAAGGGGGTTCGAGGCCATCAATCAGCCCCAGCATTTT.